A selection of T cell receptor beta chains follows, all from one sample in a study of T-cell memory formation after mild COVID-19. TCRdb passed the 5' RACE reads through MiXCR, listing each CDR3 protein once. The sample consists of about 430,000 distinct CDR3 sequences, roughly a quarter of them appearing once. Sequences were obtained from PBMCs or a T cell subset sorted from them (not recorded which). Receptors originate from an adult woman who had mild COVID-19 (a few samples of this study predate the infection). Cell type and time point are not known. Both conserved end residues are part of each CDR3. D genes are given only for firm matches. The size field is filled for only some rows; it gives once, few, many or a size class.

j_call v_call d_call clone_size cdr3_aa cdr3_nt
TRBJ1-2 TRBV6-2/TRBV6-3 . few CASSSQGNSGYTF TGTGCCAGCAGTTCTCAGGGAAATTCTGGCTACACCTTC
TRBJ2-5 TRBV20-1 TRBD2 . CSADALAAYQETQYF TGCAGTGCTGACGCCCTAGCGGCGTACCAAGAGACCCAGTACTTC
TRBJ2-1 TRBV7-9 . . CASGWMAGATYNEQFF TGTGCCAGTGGCTGGATGGCGGGGGCTACCTACAATGAGCAGTTCTTC
TRBJ2-1 TRBV6-1 . . CASSLRGEEQFF TGTGCCAGCAGCCTGAGGGGCGAGGAGCAGTTCTTC
TRBJ2-1 TRBV20-1 . . CSARPPRHEQFF TGCAGTGCTAGACCCCCTCGGCATGAGCAGTTCTTC
TRBJ2-1 TRBV20-1 . . CSASDWGDNEQFF TGCAGTGCTAGTGATTGGGGGGACAATGAGCAGTTCTTC
TRBJ2-5 TRBV6-6 TRBD2 . CASRGTSGEERETQYF TGTGCCAGCAGGGGGACTAGCGGAGAAGAACGAGAGACCCAGTACTTC
TRBJ1-2 TRBV24-1 TRBD1 few CATSESRQGAQSYGYTF TGTGCCACCAGTGAATCCCGACAGGGGGCTCAATCCTATGGCTACACCTTC
TRBJ2-1 TRBV12-3/TRBV12-4 TRBD2 few CASSQAGVSEQFF TGTGCCAGCAGTCAAGCGGGAGTCAGTGAGCAGTTCTTC
TRBJ2-7 TRBV5-1 TRBD1 . CASSFTGADYEQYF TGCGCCAGCAGCTTCACAGGGGCAGACTACGAGCAGTACTTC
TRBJ1-2 TRBV6-5 TRBD1 few CASSSYRGGNYGYTF TGTGCCAGCAGCTCCTACAGGGGGGGTAACTATGGCTACACCTTC
TRBJ1-1 TRBV12-3/TRBV12-4 TRBD1 . CASSWGQGRVEAFF TGTGCCAGCAGCTGGGGACAGGGTAGGGTTGAAGCTTTCTTT
TRBJ2-7 TRBV27 . . CASSNSRGLAYEQYF TGTGCCAGCTCAAATTCCAGGGGATTAGCCTACGAGCAGTACTTC
TRBJ2-3 TRBV7-8 TRBD2 . CASRDRLAGSSTDTQYF TGTGCCAGCAGGGACCGACTAGCGGGGAGTAGCACAGATACGCAGTATTTT
TRBJ2-5 TRBV5-1 TRBD2 few CASAPGLAGPQETQYF TGCGCCAGCGCACCGGGACTAGCGGGGCCCCAAGAGACCCAGTACTTC